The sequence of this TCR beta chain was determined in a study of cytomegalovirus exposure and HLA in healthy donors. The V segment lost 2 bases and the J segment 5 bases; nucleotides outside the gene matches: 9. Germline CDR1 SGHRS, CDR2 YFSETQ. This CDR3 has 15 residues. Use of 60 Vbeta and 13 Jbeta primers characterized the PCR. The method was immunoSEQ multiplex PCR; TCRdb's version includes in-frame clones alone and lacks a portion of them. In the table there are about 230,000 clones, 77% of which are singletons. Points from the study as a whole: With later analysis, a missense DCLRE1C variant became linked to TCR beta V- and J-gene trimming.

In the case of this clone: What it binds is unknown.

J is TRBJ2-5 and V is TRBV5-1, with 7 bases lining up with TRBD2. The clonotype comes from a woman aged 60 to 75 in good health and CMV-seropositive. Sequencing was done on a sample of PBMCs. CDR3 DNA sequence: TGCGCCAGCAGCTTCCTAGCGGAGTTGGGGGAGACCCAGTACTTC. This gives the protein CASSFLAELGETQYF.